These 14 T cell receptor beta chains originate from one sample sequenced in a study of blood T cells in healthy people across ages. The second PCR ran roughly 7 to 12 cycles with a sample-barcoded 5' primer and J-beta primers. In TCRdb, the 5' RACE reads were re-called with MiXCR into one record per CDR3 protein. The repertoire consists of about 1.4 million distinct CDR3 sequences, with approximately 59% occurring once and the leading ten covering roughly 7%. Sequenced: blood. The receptors shown here come from a man between 18 and 29 years old in good health.

V is TRBV20-1 and J is TRBJ1-2; D is undetermined. Germline lookup yields CDR1 DFQATT and CDR2 SNEGSKA (reference sequence). Trimming shortened V by 5 bases and J by 3 bases, and 19 bases separated the two germline ends. The CDR3 consists of 15 residues. The CDR3 loop reads CSAPRAEGWDYGYTF. Here the CDR3 DNA reads TGCAGTGCTCCACGCGCGGAGGGCTGGGACTATGGCTACACCTTC.

The chain is built from TRBV27 and TRBJ1-1; D is ambiguous. Germline CDR1 MNHEY, CDR2 SMNVEV (reference sequence). Deletions cut 3 bases from V and 2 bases from J, with 10 bases between. The length of the CDR3 is 14 residues. The CDR3 loop reads CASSFRGSNTEAFF. CDR3 DNA sequence: TGTGCCAGCAGTTTCCGGGGTTCCAACACTGAAGCTTTCTTT.

The sample holds a few counts of this clonotype. This rearrangement joins TRBV5-6 to TRBJ2-7; no clear D. CDR3 length: 13 amino acids. Trimming stripped 0 bases from V and 3 bases from J, with 7 bases between. CDR1 and CDR2 (germline): SGHDT, YYEEEE. The CDR3 nucleotides read TGTGCCAGCAGCTTGGACAATATCTACGAGCAGTACTTC. Its protein product is CASSLDNIYEQYF.

The chain employs TRBV6-6 and TRBJ2-5; 7 bases align to TRBD2. V gave up 8 bases and J gave up 1 base; unmatched junction bases: 10. The CDR3 loop spans 15 amino acids. Germline V CDR1 and CDR2: MNHNY, SVGAGI (reference sequence). In nucleotides, the CDR3 is TGTGCCAGCTCCCAGGGAGGGCTTGGCCAAGAGACCCAGTACTTC. It translates to CASSQGGLGQETQYF.

The chain uses TRBV27 and TRBJ2-3, with 13 bases aligning to TRBD2. The length of the CDR3 is 16 residues. The germline V gene has CDR1 MNHEY and CDR2 SMNVEV (reference sequence). The V segment lost 6 bases and the J segment 5 bases; nucleotides outside the gene matches: 8. The CDR3 DNA is TGTGCCAGCAGCCCCAGGACTAGCGGGAGACGAGATACGCAGTATTTT. Translation: CASSPRTSGRRDTQYF.

The chain couples TRBV7-2 to TRBJ2-3, with 11 nucleotides matching TRBD2. Germline V lookup: CDR1 SGHTA, CDR2 FQGNSA. CDR3 length: 18 residues. V was clipped by 1 base and J by 0 bases; unmatched bases: 6. CDR3 amino acids: CASSLVVSGGASTDTQYF. The CDR3 coding sequence is TGTGCCAGCAGCTTAGTTGTTAGCGGGGGGGCTAGCACAGATACGCAGTATTTT.

The chain combines TRBV20-1 with TRBJ1-2; D might be TRBD1 (5 bases). Per the germline V gene, CDR1 is DFQATT and CDR2 is SNEGSKA (reference sequence). There are 13 residues in the CDR3. The CDR3 DNA reads as TGCAGCTCATCCAGGGTACCGAACTATGGCTACACCTTC. Translated: CSSSRVPNYGYTF.

The chain employs TRBV15 and TRBJ2-1; no clear D gene. Trimming removed 6 bases at V and 2 bases at J, with 8 bases between. The V gene's germline CDR1 is LNHNV and CDR2 YYDKDF (reference sequence). CDR3 length: 13 amino acids. The CDR3 loop is CATSSQPYNEQFF. In DNA form, the CDR3 reads TGTGCCACCAGTTCCCAGCCCTACAATGAGCAGTTCTTC.

The V call is TRBV2, the J call TRBJ1-4; D is possibly TRBD1 (6 bases). The germline gives CDR1 SNHLY, CDR2 FYNNEI. The CDR3 length is 15 residues. Trimming stripped 6 bases from V and 5 bases from J, with 16 bases between. CDR3 DNA sequence: TGTGCCAGCAGCGCGACTCGACAGGAGAATGAAAAACTGTTTTTT. Translating gives CASSATRQENEKLFF.

This clonotype appeared a few times. The rearrangement links TRBV20-1 to TRBJ2-1; D may be TRBD2 (5 bases). In germline, CDR1 is DFQATT, CDR2 SNEGSKA (reference sequence). V gave up 3 bases and J gave up 4 bases, with 16 bases separating them. This CDR3 comprises 15 residues. CDR3 sequence reads: CSASYSPREYNEQFF. The CDR3 DNA reads as TGCAGTGCTAGTTACTCGCCCCGGGAATACAATGAGCAGTTCTTC.

This clonotype was counted between two and nine times. The V call is TRBV29-1, the J call TRBJ2-3; no clear D. CDR1 is SQVTM, CDR2 ANQGSEA, per germline. The CDR3 is 13 residues long. V lost 4 bases and J lost 3, with 11 bases in between. The CDR3 DNA is TGCAGCGTTGTAGGCCGGCTTACAGATACGCAGTATTTT. Its protein product is CSVVGRLTDTQYF.

The genes are TRBV5-1 and TRBJ2-3; 8 nucleotides agree with TRBD1. This CDR3 is 17 amino acids long. The ends lost 0 bases at V and 5 bases at J; junction bases unmatched: 11. Germline V CDR1 and CDR2: SGHRS, YFSETQ. The CDR3 bases are TGCGCCAGCAGCTTGGTTTTCGGTCCAGGGGGCAGAGATACGCAGTATTTT. Translating gives CASSLVFGPGGRDTQYF.

J is TRBJ1-6 and V is TRBV12-3 or TRBV12-4; D is unclear. The CDR3 runs to 14 residues. The V and J ends lost 6 bases and 4 bases respectively, with 10 bases between them. The CDR3 DNA reads as TGTGCCAGCAGCCGGGAGGGATATAATTCACCCCTCCACTTT. Protein product: CASSREGYNSPLHF.

This clonotype came up many times. CDR3 residues: CASSWSATGNEQFF. Written as DNA, the CDR3 is TGTGCCAGCAGCTGGAGCGCGACGGGAAATGAGCAGTTCTTC. This chain links TRBV7-2 with TRBJ2-1; weak D call: TRBD2 (5 bases). The germline V gene encodes CDR1 SGHTA and CDR2 FQGNSA. This CDR3 contains 14 residues. V gave up 4 bases and J gave up 7 bases, with 14 bases separating them. The full variable domain, its missing parts supplied by reference TRBV7-2 and TRBJ2-1, is GAGVSQSPSNKVTEKGKDVELRCDPISGHTALYWYRQSLGQGLEFLIYFQGNSAPDKSGLPSDRFSAERTGGSVSTLTIQRTQQEDSAVYLCASSWSATGNEQFFGPGTRLTVL.